This T cell receptor beta chain emerged from a study of blood T cell repertoires in COVID-19. Looking at the study overall: Spain, Italy and the United States supplied samples that represented acute and convalescent COVID-19. The cDNA or gDNA used as material had been derived from T cells, B-cell-depleted T cells, or PBMCs.

V was trimmed by 0 bases and J by 3 bases, leaving 7 bases between them. In germline, CDR1 is LGHNA, CDR2 YSLEER. The CDR3 has 14 amino acids. As processed by the authors: For nucleated cells, counts were estimated from reference gene primer amplification. This table comes from immunoSEQ multiplex PCR, and its TCRdb copy is limited to in-frame clones, with some not included. V and J calls and clone size follow that table, whereas D and trimming were derived from the DNA. The sample includes 100,000 to 150,000 clones, approximately 80% seen only once; the top ten take approximately 5.6%. V usage is TRBV4-3 and J usage is TRBJ2-3, with no clear D. The sequencing sample was made of peripheral blood. The clonotype comes from a man aged 65 to 79 with acute or convalescent COVID-19. CDR3 region: CASSQDLRTDTQYF. As DNA, the CDR3 is TGCGCCAGCAGCCAAGATCTCCGGACAGATACGCAGTATTTT.